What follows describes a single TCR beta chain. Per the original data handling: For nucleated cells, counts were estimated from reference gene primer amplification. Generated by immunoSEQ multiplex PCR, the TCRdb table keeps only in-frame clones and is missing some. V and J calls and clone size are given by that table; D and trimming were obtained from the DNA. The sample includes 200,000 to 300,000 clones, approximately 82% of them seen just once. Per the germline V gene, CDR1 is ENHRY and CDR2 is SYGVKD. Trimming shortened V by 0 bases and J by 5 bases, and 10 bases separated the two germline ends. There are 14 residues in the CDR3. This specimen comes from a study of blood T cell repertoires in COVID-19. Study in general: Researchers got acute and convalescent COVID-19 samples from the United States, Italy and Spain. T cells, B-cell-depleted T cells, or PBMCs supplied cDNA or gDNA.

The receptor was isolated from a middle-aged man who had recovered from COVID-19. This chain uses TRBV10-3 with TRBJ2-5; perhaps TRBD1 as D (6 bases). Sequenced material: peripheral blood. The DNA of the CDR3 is TGTGCCATCAGTGAGTCCAGGGGTTACGAGACCCAGTACTTC. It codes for CAISESRGYETQYF.